This TCR beta chain came from a study of blood T cell repertoires in COVID-19. Looking at the study overall: Nucleic acid was either cDNA or gDNA, and it came from T cells, B-cell-depleted T cells, or PBMCs.

In germline, CDR1 is SGHVS, CDR2 FNYEAQ. The CDR3 has 15 amino acids. Germline trimming cut 5 bases from V and 9 bases from J; bases unmatched to any gene: 10. Data came from immunoSEQ multiplex PCR; TCRdb stores just in-frame clones and leaves some out. The data hold 52,000 or so clones, with approximately 84% observed a single time. This receptor was obtained from an older man with active COVID-19. The sample comprised peripheral blood. The chain combines TRBV7-6 with TRBJ2-1, with 10 bases aligning to TRBD2. This CDR3 reads CASSRQGLAGVEQFF. Here the CDR3 DNA reads TGTGCCAGCAGCCGCCAGGGCCTAGCGGGAGTTGAGCAGTTCTTC.